This T cell receptor beta chain derives from a study of blood T cell repertoires in COVID-19. Produced via immunoSEQ multiplex PCR; TCRdb's table is partial and in-frame only. The sample includes roughly 480,000 clones, 89% of them seen just once. The CDR3 is 19 residues long. Sequenced sample: peripheral blood. This clonotype was sampled from a man younger than 30 with COVID-19, enrolled during active disease. This sequence joins TRBV21-1 and TRBJ2-5; the table's D call TRBD2 went unverified against the DNA. TRBV21-1 is a recognized pseudogene. The CDR3 DNA is TGTGCCAGCAGCAAACCTGCGGGCGGGGGGACCGCAGGGGAAGAGACCCAGTACTTC. It codes for CASSKPAGGGTAGEETQYF.